Listed below are T cell receptor beta chains from one sample, sequenced in a study of T-cell memory formation after mild COVID-19. TCRdb reprocessed the 5' RACE reads via MiXCR and lists one record per CDR3 protein. The sample includes fewer than 200,000 distinct CDR3 sequences, less than 20% of them seen just once. The specimen sequenced was PBMCs or a T cell subset sorted from them (not recorded which). The receptors stem from a man in his late teens or twenties who had mild COVID-19 (a few samples of this study predate the infection). Cell type and time point are not known. The CDR3 runs from the conserved cysteine through the conserved F or W. Each record gives: V gene, clone size, D gene, J gene, CDR3 protein, CDR3 DNA. The D gene is left open where the match is weak. A row's size may be missing; if present it is once, few, many or a size class.

>TRBV7-9|NA|TRBD2|TRBJ2-2
CASSLPPGGIAGELFF
TGTGCCAGCAGCTTGCCGCCGGGGGGTATAGCCGGGGAGCTGTTTTTT
>TRBV20-1|NA|NA|TRBJ1-6
CSARDMGHPGPDSPLHF
TGCAGTGCTAGAGATATGGGTCACCCCGGCCCGGATTCACCCCTCCACTTT
>TRBV7-2|once|NA|TRBJ2-1
CASSPQTRGFF
TGTGCCAGCAGCCCGCAGACGAGGGGGTTCTTC
>TRBV5-4|few|NA|TRBJ2-2
CASSLSRTSGGELFF
TGTGCCAGCAGCTTAAGTCGGACCTCGGGCGGGGAGCTGTTTTTT
>TRBV5-1|few|NA|TRBJ1-1
CASSVGTPRTEAFF
TGCGCCAGCAGCGTGGGGACACCGCGCACTGAAGCTTTCTTT
>TRBV9|NA|TRBD1|TRBJ2-1
CASSVDGQGYNEQFF
TGTGCCAGCAGCGTAGACGGACAGGGATACAATGAGCAGTTCTTC
>TRBV4-1|many|NA|TRBJ2-2
CASSQTPGAYTGELFF
TGCGCCAGCAGCCAAACCCCTGGGGCGTACACCGGGGAGCTGTTTTTT
>TRBV18|NA|NA|TRBJ2-7
CASSPNRDSYEQYF
TGTGCCAGCTCACCAAACAGGGACTCCTACGAGCAGTACTTC
>TRBV12-3/TRBV12-4|NA|NA|TRBJ1-2
CASSPGDRAQGYTF
TGTGCCAGCAGTCCTGGTGATCGGGCCCAGGGCTACACCTTC
>TRBV29-1|many|NA|TRBJ2-5
CSIAFGAGQETQYF
TGCAGCATCGCCTTCGGGGCGGGGCAAGAGACCCAGTACTTC
>TRBV20-1|NA|NA|TRBJ1-4
CSAPDATNEKLFF
TGCAGTGCTCCGGATGCAACTAATGAAAAACTGTTTTTT
>TRBV7-9|NA|TRBD1|TRBJ1-4
CASSSGDRDEKLFF
TGTGCCAGCAGCTCAGGGGACAGGGACGAAAAACTGTTTTTT
>TRBV20-1|NA|NA|TRBJ2-1
CSLELIAASSYNEQFF
TGCAGTCTCGAATTGATAGCGGCGAGCTCCTACAATGAGCAGTTCTTC
>TRBV20-1|few|NA|TRBJ1-6
CSATRQAANSPLHF
TGCAGTGCCACCCGACAGGCTGCTAATTCACCCCTCCACTTT
>TRBV5-5|NA|NA|TRBJ2-1
CASRTQGGEQFF
TGTGCCAGCCGCACGCAGGGGGGTGAGCAGTTCTTC
>TRBV29-1|NA|NA|TRBJ2-6
CSVRAGSGANVLTF
TGCAGCGTCCGAGCAGGCTCTGGGGCCAACGTCCTGACTTTC
>TRBV15|NA|NA|TRBJ1-3
CATSRGWGSGGNTIYF
TGTGCCACCAGCAGAGGTTGGGGTTCGGGTGGAAACACCATATATTTT
>TRBV4-3|few|TRBD2|TRBJ2-1
CASSHGTSGGGSYNEQFF
TGCGCCAGCAGCCACGGGACTAGCGGGGGCGGGTCCTACAATGAGCAGTTCTTC
>TRBV10-3|NA|NA|TRBJ1-3
CATGANSDTIYF
TGTGCCACCGGAGCAAATTCCGACACCATATATTTT
>TRBV4-1|few|TRBD1|TRBJ1-1
CASSQDATGGDLYTEAFF
TGCGCCAGCAGCCAAGATGCGACAGGGGGCGATTTGTACACTGAAGCTTTCTTT
>TRBV24-1|NA|NA|TRBJ1-2
CATSAEGYGYTF
TGTGCCACCAGTGCTGAGGGTTATGGCTACACCTTC
>TRBV5-1|NA|TRBD1|TRBJ2-7
CASSPGTGDSYEQYF
TGCGCCAGCAGCCCCGGGACAGGAGACTCCTACGAGCAGTACTTC
>TRBV5-1|NA|NA|TRBJ1-3
CASSLGAGNTIYF
TGCGCCAGCAGCTTGGGGGCTGGAAACACCATATATTTT
>TRBV20-1|NA|TRBD1|TRBJ1-3
CGKTTGVGNTIYF
TGCGGCAAGACCACAGGGGTAGGAAACACCATATATTTT
>TRBV20-1|NA|NA|TRBJ2-2
CSASGEQTGELFF
TGCAGTGCTAGCGGGGAACAAACCGGGGAGCTGTTTTTT
>TRBV12-3/TRBV12-4|many|NA|TRBJ1-2
CASSLGQTYGYTF
TGTGCCAGCAGCCTTGGACAGACCTATGGCTACACCTTC
>TRBV12-3/TRBV12-4|NA|NA|TRBJ1-4
CASSLQDGGEKLFF
TGTGCCAGCAGTCTACAGGACGGGGGTGAAAAACTGTTTTTT
>TRBV7-7|NA|NA|TRBJ2-5
CASSPSRTGIQETQYF
TGTGCCAGCAGCCCGTCGAGGACGGGGATACAAGAGACCCAGTACTTC
>TRBV6-1|few|NA|TRBJ1-6
CASSEGWDGSPLHF
TGTGCCAGCAGTGAAGGCTGGGACGGATCACCCCTCCACTTT
>TRBV12-3/TRBV12-4|few|NA|TRBJ2-7
CASSPRAVPAEQYF
TGTGCCAGCAGTCCCCGGGCTGTACCTGCCGAGCAGTACTTC
>TRBV7-3|many|TRBD2|TRBJ2-3
CASSLGLAGITDTQYF
TGTGCCAGCAGCTTGGGACTAGCGGGCATCACAGATACGCAGTATTTT
>TRBV5-1|many|TRBD1|TRBJ2-5
CASSAGTAKETQYF
TGCGCCAGCAGCGCCGGGACAGCCAAAGAGACCCAGTACTTC
>TRBV5-4|few|NA|TRBJ1-4
CASSQNAKNEKLFF
TGTGCCAGCAGCCAAAACGCGAAGAATGAAAAACTGTTTTTT
>TRBV12-3/TRBV12-4|few|NA|TRBJ1-3
CASMLYTIYF
TGTGCCAGCATGCTCTACACCATATATTTT
>TRBV7-9|few|NA|TRBJ1-2
CASSYNGPHYGYTF
TGTGCCAGCAGCTATAACGGACCCCACTATGGCTACACCTTC
>TRBV3-1|few|TRBD2|TRBJ2-5
CASSHPGLAGAETQYF
TGTGCCAGCAGCCATCCGGGACTAGCGGGGGCCGAGACCCAGTACTTC
>TRBV5-1|NA|NA|TRBJ2-1
CASSPPVMTVDEQFF
TGCGCCAGCAGCCCTCCTGTGATGACGGTGGATGAGCAGTTCTTC
>TRBV7-2|NA|TRBD1|TRBJ1-5
CASSGRQGKQPQHF
TGTGCCAGCAGCGGTCGACAGGGGAAACAGCCCCAGCATTTT
>TRBV5-1|NA|NA|TRBJ2-3
CASTDPQGSDTQYF
TGCGCCAGCACCGACCCCCAAGGCTCAGATACGCAGTATTTT
>TRBV10-3|few|NA|TRBJ1-6
CAISTGSSYNSPLHF
TGTGCCATCAGTACCGGGAGCTCCTATAATTCACCCCTCCACTTT
>TRBV7-6|NA|NA|TRBJ2-3
CASSFNRGTDTQYF
TGTGCCAGCAGCTTTAATCGGGGCACAGATACGCAGTATTTT
>TRBV5-4|few|NA|TRBJ1-1
CASSLLVTAVNTEAFF
TGTGCCAGCAGCTTGTTGGTGACCGCGGTGAACACTGAAGCTTTCTTT
>TRBV12-3/TRBV12-4|NA|NA|TRBJ1-2
CASRRGSYGYTF
TGTGCCAGCAGACGGGGATCCTATGGCTACACCTTC
>TRBV7-2|NA|NA|TRBJ1-6
CASSSMGSPLHF
TGTGCCAGCAGCTCCATGGGGTCACCCCTCCACTTT
>TRBV5-6|NA|TRBD1|TRBJ1-1
CASSLGQGTGYAFF
TGTGCCAGCAGCTTGGGACAGGGGACGGGTTACGCTTTCTTT
>TRBV7-3|few|NA|TRBJ1-1
CASSMNRGGNTEAFF
TGTGCCAGCAGCATGAACCGGGGGGGGAACACTGAAGCTTTCTTT
>TRBV5-1|NA|TRBD2|TRBJ2-5
CASSRDGAGVPQETQYF
TGCGCCAGCAGCAGAGACGGAGCGGGGGTGCCACAAGAGACCCAGTACTTC
>TRBV6-5|many|NA|TRBJ2-6
CASSISGANVLTF
TGTGCCAGCAGCATCTCTGGGGCCAACGTCCTGACTTTC
>TRBV3-1|NA|NA|TRBJ1-6
CASSQEAGRRRNSPLHF
TGTGCCAGCAGCCAAGAGGCAGGGCGTCGGAGAAATTCACCCCTCCACTTT
>TRBV27|few|NA|TRBJ1-6
CASRTEGNSPLHF
TGTGCCAGCAGGACGGAGGGGAATTCACCCCTCCACTTT
>TRBV30|NA|TRBD1|TRBJ2-1
CAWGQGVGAYNEQFF
TGTGCCTGGGGACAGGGGGTTGGGGCCTACAATGAGCAGTTCTTC
>TRBV12-3/TRBV12-4|NA|NA|TRBJ1-4
CASSSRGAGTNEKLFF
TGTGCCAGCAGTTCAAGGGGGGCCGGGACTAATGAAAAACTGTTTTTT
>TRBV20-1|few|NA|TRBJ2-2
CSASGQSTGELFF
TGCAGTGCTAGTGGGCAGAGCACCGGGGAGCTGTTTTTT
>TRBV6-5|NA|NA|TRBJ2-4
CASRDGVAKNIQYF
TGTGCCAGCAGGGACGGGGTAGCCAAAAACATTCAGTACTTC
>TRBV19|NA|NA|TRBJ1-1
CATSSAGVREAFF
TGTGCCACCTCCTCCGCAGGGGTCCGGGAAGCTTTCTTT